The entry below gives a single TCR beta chain sequence along with its context. The data belong to a study of blood T cell repertoires in COVID-19. The overall study: Acute-phase and convalescent COVID-19 samples originated in the United States, Italy and Spain. T cells, B-cell-depleted T cells, or PBMCs provided the cDNA or gDNA that served as material.

In the source study's methods: Nucleated cell counts were estimated from reference gene primer amplification. Profiled with immunoSEQ multiplex PCR; TCRdb holds only in-frame clones, not every one. V and J calls and clone size follow that table, whereas D and trimming were derived from the DNA. The profile shows 100,000 or so clones, roughly 87% of them singletons. The CDR3 has 14 residues. With 5 bases clipped from V and 5 bases from J, the junction kept 6 bases outside the gene matches. Germline V gene lookup returns CDR1 SGHTA and CDR2 FQGNSA. The sample was peripheral blood. This clonotype was sampled from a man aged 50-60 years with active COVID-19. This sequence joins TRBV7-2 and TRBJ1-2, with TRBD1 matching over 9 bases. In DNA form, the CDR3 reads TGTGCCAGCAGCGGACAGGGGTATAGGTATGGCTACACCTTC. Translated: CASSGQGYRYGYTF.